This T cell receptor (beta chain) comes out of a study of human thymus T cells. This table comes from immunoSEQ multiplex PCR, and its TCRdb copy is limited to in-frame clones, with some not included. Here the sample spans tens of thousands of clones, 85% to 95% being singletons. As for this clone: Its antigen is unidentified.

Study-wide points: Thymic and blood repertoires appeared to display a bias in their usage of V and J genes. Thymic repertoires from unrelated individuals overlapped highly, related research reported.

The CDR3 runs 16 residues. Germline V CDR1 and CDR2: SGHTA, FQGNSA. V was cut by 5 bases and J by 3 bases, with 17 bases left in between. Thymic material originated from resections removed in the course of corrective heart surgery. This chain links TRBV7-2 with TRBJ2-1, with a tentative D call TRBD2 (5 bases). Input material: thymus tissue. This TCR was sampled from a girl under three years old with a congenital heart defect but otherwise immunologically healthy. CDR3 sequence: CASSPRRVSIYNEQFF. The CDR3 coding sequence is TGTGCCAGCAGCCCACGGCGGGTGTCCATCTACAATGAGCAGTTCTTC.